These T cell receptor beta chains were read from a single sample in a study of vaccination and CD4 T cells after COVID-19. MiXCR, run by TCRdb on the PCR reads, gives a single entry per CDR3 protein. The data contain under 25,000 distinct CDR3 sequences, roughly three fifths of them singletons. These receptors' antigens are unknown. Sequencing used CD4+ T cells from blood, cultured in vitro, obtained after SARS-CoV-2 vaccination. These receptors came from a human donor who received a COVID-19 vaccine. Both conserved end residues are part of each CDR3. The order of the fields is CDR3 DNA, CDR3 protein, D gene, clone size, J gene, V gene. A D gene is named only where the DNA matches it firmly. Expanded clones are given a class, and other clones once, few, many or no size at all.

CDR3nt: TGTGCCAGCAGTGAAGTCGACGGGGTTCGCCAGCCCCAGCATTTT; CDR3aa: CASSEVDGVRQPQHF; d_gene: .; abundance: few; j_gene: TRBJ1-5; v_gene: TRBV6-1
CDR3nt: TGTGCCAGCAGCTTAGATCACCAGACCCAGTACTTC; CDR3aa: CASSLDHQTQYF; d_gene: .; abundance: .; j_gene: TRBJ2-5; v_gene: TRBV11-2
CDR3nt: TGTGCCAGCAGCTCTCGTTGGAACACTGAAGCTTTCTTT; CDR3aa: CASSSRWNTEAFF; d_gene: .; abundance: .; j_gene: TRBJ1-1; v_gene: TRBV7-2
CDR3nt: TGTGCCAATTCCGAGCAGGGGCCGAACACTGAAGCTTTCTTT; CDR3aa: CANSEQGPNTEAFF; d_gene: .; abundance: .; j_gene: TRBJ1-1; v_gene: TRBV2
CDR3nt: TGTGCCAGCAGTAAGACGGGGGGGGGTACCCACGAGCAGTACTTC; CDR3aa: CASSKTGGGTHEQYF; d_gene: TRBD2; abundance: .; j_gene: TRBJ2-7; v_gene: TRBV25-1
CDR3nt: TGTGCCAGCAGCTTAGGTCATATGGAGGGGCGACGTGGCTACACCTTC; CDR3aa: CASSLGHMEGRRGYTF; d_gene: .; abundance: .; j_gene: TRBJ1-2; v_gene: TRBV7-2
CDR3nt: TGTGCCATCAGTGAACCCGGACAGGCCTATGGCTACACCTTC; CDR3aa: CAISEPGQAYGYTF; d_gene: TRBD1; abundance: .; j_gene: TRBJ1-2; v_gene: TRBV10-3
CDR3nt: TGTGCCAGCAGCTCCCCCTCGGGACAGGGCCAAAACACCCACACAGATACGCAGTATTTT; CDR3aa: CASSSPSGQGQNTHTDTQYF; d_gene: TRBD1; abundance: .; j_gene: TRBJ2-3; v_gene: TRBV7-6
CDR3nt: TGCAGTGCCCGGACGGATTATGGCTACACCTTC; CDR3aa: CSARTDYGYTF; d_gene: .; abundance: .; j_gene: TRBJ1-2; v_gene: TRBV20-1
CDR3nt: TGTGCCAGCAGTGCGGTCTCCTATAATTCACCCCTCCACTTT; CDR3aa: CASSAVSYNSPLHF; d_gene: .; abundance: few; j_gene: TRBJ1-6; v_gene: TRBV25-1
CDR3nt: TGTGCCAGCAGCTTAGCCCATAGCACAGATACGCAGTATTTT; CDR3aa: CASSLAHSTDTQYF; d_gene: .; abundance: .; j_gene: TRBJ2-3; v_gene: TRBV7-2
CDR3nt: TGTGCCAGCAGTTTAGCAACAGGCTATGGCTACACCTTC; CDR3aa: CASSLATGYGYTF; d_gene: .; abundance: .; j_gene: TRBJ1-2; v_gene: TRBV12-3/TRBV12-4
CDR3nt: TGTGCCACCAGTGTGACTAGCGGGGCGGATACCCAAGAGACCCAGTACTTC; CDR3aa: CATSVTSGADTQETQYF; d_gene: TRBD2; abundance: once; j_gene: TRBJ2-5; v_gene: TRBV24-1
CDR3nt: TGTGCCATCAGGGAGGATAACAGGGGAGAGGACACAGATACGCAGTATTTT; CDR3aa: CAIREDNRGEDTDTQYF; d_gene: TRBD1; abundance: .; j_gene: TRBJ2-3; v_gene: TRBV10-3
CDR3nt: TGCGCCAGCAGTGAGGCCGGGGGCCCCTACAATGAGCAGTTCTTC; CDR3aa: CASSEAGGPYNEQFF; d_gene: .; abundance: .; j_gene: TRBJ2-1; v_gene: TRBV10-1
CDR3nt: TGTGCCAGCAGTCTCGGCCCAATGGCTGGAAACACCATATATTTT; CDR3aa: CASSLGPMAGNTIYF; d_gene: .; abundance: .; j_gene: TRBJ1-3; v_gene: TRBV7-9
CDR3nt: TGCAGTGCCGTCAGACAGGGATGGAGTGGAAACACCATATATTTT; CDR3aa: CSAVRQGWSGNTIYF; d_gene: TRBD1; abundance: .; j_gene: TRBJ1-3; v_gene: TRBV20-1
CDR3nt: TGTGCCAGCAGTTACTCGGGAACAGGGGGGAATCAGCCCCAGCATTTT; CDR3aa: CASSYSGTGGNQPQHF; d_gene: TRBD1; abundance: .; j_gene: TRBJ1-5; v_gene: TRBV6-5
CDR3nt: TGTGCCAGCAGTCCCCCGGACAGGGTGGATCGCGAGACCCAGTACTTC; CDR3aa: CASSPPDRVDRETQYF; d_gene: TRBD1; abundance: once; j_gene: TRBJ2-5; v_gene: TRBV12-3/TRBV12-4
CDR3nt: TGTGCCAGCAGCAAACATGACTGGATCTCTTACAATGAGCAGTTCTTC; CDR3aa: CASSKHDWISYNEQFF; d_gene: .; abundance: .; j_gene: TRBJ2-1; v_gene: TRBV21-1
CDR3nt: TGTGCCAGCAGTTACTCCGCTCCAGGACGTGCGAGGGGCTCCTACAATGAGCAGTTCTTC; CDR3aa: CASSYSAPGRARGSYNEQFF; d_gene: .; abundance: .; j_gene: TRBJ2-1; v_gene: TRBV6-5
CDR3nt: TGTGCCTGGAGACAACTCAGACAGGGAGGTATTGGCTACACCTTC; CDR3aa: CAWRQLRQGGIGYTF; d_gene: TRBD1; abundance: .; j_gene: TRBJ1-2; v_gene: TRBV30
CDR3nt: TGTGCCAGCAGGGCTCAGGGGTTTCTTAGCAATCAGCCCCAGCATTTT; CDR3aa: CASRAQGFLSNQPQHF; d_gene: .; abundance: few; j_gene: TRBJ1-5; v_gene: TRBV25-1
CDR3nt: TGTGCCAGCAGCAATAAAAGGGGAGGGACTAATGAAAAACTGTTTTTT; CDR3aa: CASSNKRGGTNEKLFF; d_gene: .; abundance: .; j_gene: TRBJ1-4; v_gene: TRBV21-1
CDR3nt: TGTGCCAGCAGCCCAGAGACTAGCGGGGGGCTAGGGCTAGAGACCCAGTACTTC; CDR3aa: CASSPETSGGLGLETQYF; d_gene: TRBD2; abundance: .; j_gene: TRBJ2-5; v_gene: TRBV7-9
CDR3nt: TGTGCCATCAGTGATGGGGACTCGGCCTACAATGGGCAGTTCTTC; CDR3aa: CAISDGDSAYNGQFF; d_gene: .; abundance: once; j_gene: TRBJ2-1; v_gene: TRBV10-3
CDR3nt: TGTGCCAGCAGTTTGGGGAACCTCGACAATGAGCAGTTCTTC; CDR3aa: CASSLGNLDNEQFF; d_gene: .; abundance: .; j_gene: TRBJ2-1; v_gene: TRBV12-3/TRBV12-4
CDR3nt: TGCGCCAGCAGTGAGTCGCGGGACAGGTCCTACGAGCAGTACTTC; CDR3aa: CASSESRDRSYEQYF; d_gene: TRBD1; abundance: .; j_gene: TRBJ2-7; v_gene: TRBV10-2
CDR3nt: TGTGCCAGTAGTAAGAGGACTAGCGGGGGGGCGAACACCGGGGAGCTGTTTTTT; CDR3aa: CASSKRTSGGANTGELFF; d_gene: TRBD2; abundance: .; j_gene: TRBJ2-2; v_gene: TRBV19
CDR3nt: TGTGCCAGCAGCGCCCGGGCCCCAAGAGAAAACATTCAGTACTTC; CDR3aa: CASSARAPRENIQYF; d_gene: .; abundance: .; j_gene: TRBJ2-4; v_gene: TRBV6-1
CDR3nt: TGTGCCAGCAGCTTACGTTCGGGACAGGGGGCTGAAGCTTTCTTT; CDR3aa: CASSLRSGQGAEAFF; d_gene: TRBD1; abundance: once; j_gene: TRBJ1-1; v_gene: TRBV7-2
CDR3nt: TGTGCCAGCAGCTTAGTCGGGACCGCTTCTGAGCAGTACTTC; CDR3aa: CASSLVGTASEQYF; d_gene: .; abundance: .; j_gene: TRBJ2-7; v_gene: TRBV7-2
CDR3nt: TGTGCCAGCAGTCCAATTTGGACAGGGGGTAATAATCAGCCCCAGCATTTT; CDR3aa: CASSPIWTGGNNQPQHF; d_gene: TRBD1; abundance: .; j_gene: TRBJ1-5; v_gene: TRBV27
CDR3nt: TGCGCCAGCAGCTTGGGAGGCAGGGTAGGAAACACTGAAGCTTTCTTT; CDR3aa: CASSLGGRVGNTEAFF; d_gene: .; abundance: .; j_gene: TRBJ1-1; v_gene: TRBV5-1
CDR3nt: TGCAGCGTGGCGGCGACAGGGGACTATGGCTACACCTTC; CDR3aa: CSVAATGDYGYTF; d_gene: TRBD1; abundance: few; j_gene: TRBJ1-2; v_gene: TRBV29-1
CDR3nt: TGCAGCGTTGAGGGGACTGAAGCTTTCTTT; CDR3aa: CSVEGTEAFF; d_gene: .; abundance: few; j_gene: TRBJ1-1; v_gene: TRBV29-1
CDR3nt: TGTGCCAGTAACGACAGGGGGATGAACACTGAAGCTTTCTTT; CDR3aa: CASNDRGMNTEAFF; d_gene: TRBD1; abundance: .; j_gene: TRBJ1-1; v_gene: TRBV19
CDR3nt: TGTGCCAGCGTAGTAGGACTTAACTATGGCTACACCTTC; CDR3aa: CASVVGLNYGYTF; d_gene: .; abundance: few; j_gene: TRBJ1-2; v_gene: TRBV2
CDR3nt: TGTGCCAGCACTAACCGGGTCGAGCAGTTCTTC; CDR3aa: CASTNRVEQFF; d_gene: .; abundance: .; j_gene: TRBJ2-1; v_gene: TRBV7-9
CDR3nt: TGTGCCAGCAGTTACGCAGGGGAGGGCACTGAAGCTTTCTTT; CDR3aa: CASSYAGEGTEAFF; d_gene: .; abundance: hyperexpanded; j_gene: TRBJ1-1; v_gene: TRBV12-3/TRBV12-4
CDR3nt: TGTGCCAGCAGTGAATCCGGGACGGCGGGTGGCTACACCTTC; CDR3aa: CASSESGTAGGYTF; d_gene: .; abundance: .; j_gene: TRBJ1-2; v_gene: TRBV25-1